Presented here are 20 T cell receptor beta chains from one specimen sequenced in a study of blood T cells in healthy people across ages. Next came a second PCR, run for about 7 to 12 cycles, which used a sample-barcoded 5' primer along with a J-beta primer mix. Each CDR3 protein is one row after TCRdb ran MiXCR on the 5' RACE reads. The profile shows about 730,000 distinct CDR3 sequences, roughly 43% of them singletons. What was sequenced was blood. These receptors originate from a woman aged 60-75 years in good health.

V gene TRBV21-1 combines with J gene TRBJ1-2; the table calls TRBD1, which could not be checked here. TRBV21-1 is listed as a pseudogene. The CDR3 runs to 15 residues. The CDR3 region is CASSKSRQGDYGHTF. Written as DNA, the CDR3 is TGTGCCAGCAGCAAATCGAGGCAGGGAGACTATGGCCACACCTTC.

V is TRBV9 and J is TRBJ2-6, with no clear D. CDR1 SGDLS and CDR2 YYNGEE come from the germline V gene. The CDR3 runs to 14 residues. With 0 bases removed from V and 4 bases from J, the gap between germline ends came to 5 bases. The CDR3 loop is CASSVGIGANVLTF. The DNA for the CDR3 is TGTGCCAGCAGCGTAGGTATAGGGGCCAACGTCCTGACTTTC.

In nucleotides, the CDR3 is TGTGCCAGCAGCTGGGACAGCTGGGTCTATGAGCAGTTCTTC. Amino acid sequence: CASSWDSWVYEQFF. The V call is TRBV5-6, the J call TRBJ2-1; 7 nucleotides align to TRBD1. V dropped 3 bases and J dropped 8; count of bases not matched to a gene: 8. CDR1 SGHDT and CDR2 YYEEEE come from the germline V gene. The CDR3 runs to 14 residues. Complete variable domain (other parts from reference TRBV5-6 and TRBJ2-1): DAGVTQSPTHLIKTRGQQVTLRCSPKSGHDTVSWYQQALGQGPQFIFQYYEEEERQRGNFPDRFSGHQFPNYSSELNVNALLLGDSALYLCASSWDSWVYEQFFGPGTRLTVL.

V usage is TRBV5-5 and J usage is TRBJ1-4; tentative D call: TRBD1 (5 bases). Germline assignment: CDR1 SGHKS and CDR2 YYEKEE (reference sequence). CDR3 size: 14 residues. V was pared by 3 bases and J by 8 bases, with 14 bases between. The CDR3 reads CASSYGGLGEKLFF. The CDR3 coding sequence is TGTGCCAGCAGCTACGGGGGACTTGGCGAAAAACTGTTTTTT. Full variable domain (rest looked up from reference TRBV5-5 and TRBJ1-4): DAGVTQSPTHLIKTRGQQVTLRCSPISGHKSVSWYQQVLGQGPQFIFQYYEKEERGRGNFPDRFSARQFPNYSSELNVNALLLGDSALYLCASSYGGLGEKLFFGSGTQLSVL.

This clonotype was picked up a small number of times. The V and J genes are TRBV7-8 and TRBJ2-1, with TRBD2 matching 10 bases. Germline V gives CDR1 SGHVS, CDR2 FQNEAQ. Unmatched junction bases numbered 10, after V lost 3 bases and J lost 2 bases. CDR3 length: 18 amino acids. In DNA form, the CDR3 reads TGTGCCAGCAGCTTGGGGACTAGCGTCGGAGGTGCCTACAATGAGCAGTTCTTC. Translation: CASSLGTSVGGAYNEQFF.

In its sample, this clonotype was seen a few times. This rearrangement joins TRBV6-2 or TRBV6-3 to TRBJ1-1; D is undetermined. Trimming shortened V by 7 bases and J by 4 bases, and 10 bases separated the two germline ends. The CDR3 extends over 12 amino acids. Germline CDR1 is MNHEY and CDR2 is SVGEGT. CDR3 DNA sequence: TGTGCCAGCACCCGGAGCAGCACTGAAGCTTTCTTT. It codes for CASTRSSTEAFF.

In DNA form, the CDR3 reads TGCAGGGGTTCCGGGACAAAGCAGTACTTC. Translating it yields CRGSGTKQYF. This chain uses TRBV20-1 with TRBJ2-7, with D tentatively TRBD1 (6 bases). This CDR3 region has 10 residues. Germline V CDR1 and CDR2: DFQATT, SNEGSKA (reference sequence).

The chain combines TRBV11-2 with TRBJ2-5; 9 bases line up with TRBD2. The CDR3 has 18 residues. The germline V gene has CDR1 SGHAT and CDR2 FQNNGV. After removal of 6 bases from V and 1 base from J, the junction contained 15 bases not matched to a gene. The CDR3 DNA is TGTGCCAGCAGGAAAGGGGGGCTAGCGGGGCCAATCCAAGAGACCCAGTACTTC. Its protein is CASRKGGLAGPIQETQYF.

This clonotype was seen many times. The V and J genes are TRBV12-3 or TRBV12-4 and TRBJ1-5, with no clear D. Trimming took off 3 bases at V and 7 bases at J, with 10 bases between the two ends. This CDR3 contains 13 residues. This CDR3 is CASSLQRYQPQHF. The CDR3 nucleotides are TGTGCCAGCAGTTTGCAGAGATACCAGCCCCAGCATTTT.

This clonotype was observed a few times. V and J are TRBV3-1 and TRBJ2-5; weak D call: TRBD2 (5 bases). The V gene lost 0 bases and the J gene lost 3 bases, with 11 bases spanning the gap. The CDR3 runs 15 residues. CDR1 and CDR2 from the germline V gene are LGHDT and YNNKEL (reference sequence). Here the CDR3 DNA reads TGTGCCAGCAGCCAAGATCCCCAGGAGGAAGAGACCCAGTACTTC. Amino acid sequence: CASSQDPQEEETQYF.

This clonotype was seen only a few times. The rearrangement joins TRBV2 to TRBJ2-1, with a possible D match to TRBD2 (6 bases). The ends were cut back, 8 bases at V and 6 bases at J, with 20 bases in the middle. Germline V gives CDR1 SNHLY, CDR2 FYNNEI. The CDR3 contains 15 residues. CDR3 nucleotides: TGTGCCAGCGCCGGAGGGACTCATCCCGGCAATGAGCAGTTCTTC. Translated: CASAGGTHPGNEQFF. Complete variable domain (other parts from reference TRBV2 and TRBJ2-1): EPEVTQTPSHQVTQMGQEVILRCVPISNHLYFYWYRQILGQKVEFLVSFYNNEISEKSEIFDDQFSVERPDGSNFTLKIRSTKLEDSAMYFCASAGGTHPGNEQFFGPGTRLTVL.

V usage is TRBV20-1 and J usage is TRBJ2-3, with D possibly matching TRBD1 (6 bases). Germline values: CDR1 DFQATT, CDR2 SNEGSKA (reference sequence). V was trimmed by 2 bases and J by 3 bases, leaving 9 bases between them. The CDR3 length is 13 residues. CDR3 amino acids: CSARNRATDTQYF. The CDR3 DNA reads TGCAGTGCTAGAAACAGGGCGACAGATACGCAGTATTTT.

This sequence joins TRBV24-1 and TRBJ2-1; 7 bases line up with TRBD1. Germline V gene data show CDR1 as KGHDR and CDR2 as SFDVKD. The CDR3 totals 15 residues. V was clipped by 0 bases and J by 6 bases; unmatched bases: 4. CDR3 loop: CATSDLRDRANEQFF. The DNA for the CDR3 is TGTGCCACCAGTGATTTGAGAGACAGGGCCAATGAGCAGTTCTTC.

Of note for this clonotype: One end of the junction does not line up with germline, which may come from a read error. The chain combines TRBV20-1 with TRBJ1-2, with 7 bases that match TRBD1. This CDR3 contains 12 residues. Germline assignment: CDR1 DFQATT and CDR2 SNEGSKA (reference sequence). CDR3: CSAQGVGYGYIF. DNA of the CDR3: TGCAGTGCTCAGGGGGTCGGGTATGGCTACATCTTC.

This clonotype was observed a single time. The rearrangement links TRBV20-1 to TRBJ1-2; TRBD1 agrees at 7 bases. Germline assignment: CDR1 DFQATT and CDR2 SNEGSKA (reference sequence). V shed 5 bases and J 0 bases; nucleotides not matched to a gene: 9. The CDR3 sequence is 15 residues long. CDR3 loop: CSAAHDDRANYGYTF. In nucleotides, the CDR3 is TGCAGTGCTGCCCACGACGACAGGGCTAACTATGGCTACACCTTC.

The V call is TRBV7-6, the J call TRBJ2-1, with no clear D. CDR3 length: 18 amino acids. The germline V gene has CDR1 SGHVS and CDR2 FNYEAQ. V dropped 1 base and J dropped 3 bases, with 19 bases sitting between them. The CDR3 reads CASSLGPFRAPVYNEQFF. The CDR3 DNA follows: TGTGCCAGCAGCTTAGGCCCCTTCCGGGCCCCCGTCTACAATGAGCAGTTCTTC. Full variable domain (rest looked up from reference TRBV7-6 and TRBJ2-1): GAGVSQSPRYKVTKRGQDVALRCDPISGHVSLYWYRQALGQGPEFLTYFNYEAQQDKSGLPNDRFSAERPEGSISTLTIQRTEQRDSAMYRCASSLGPFRAPVYNEQFFGPGTRLTVL.

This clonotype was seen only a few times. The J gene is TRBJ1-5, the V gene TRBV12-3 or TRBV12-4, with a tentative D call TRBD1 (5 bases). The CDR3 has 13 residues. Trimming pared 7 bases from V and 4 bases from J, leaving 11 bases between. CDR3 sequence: CASTLGGNQPQHF. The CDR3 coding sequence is TGTGCCAGCACCTTGGGGGGGAATCAGCCCCAGCATTTT.

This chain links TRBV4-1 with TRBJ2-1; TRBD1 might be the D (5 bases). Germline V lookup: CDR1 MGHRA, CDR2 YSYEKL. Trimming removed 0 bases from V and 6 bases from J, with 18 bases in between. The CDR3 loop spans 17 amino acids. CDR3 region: CASSQDFTGPGINEQFF. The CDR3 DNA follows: TGCGCCAGCAGCCAAGACTTTACAGGACCGGGCATCAATGAGCAGTTCTTC.

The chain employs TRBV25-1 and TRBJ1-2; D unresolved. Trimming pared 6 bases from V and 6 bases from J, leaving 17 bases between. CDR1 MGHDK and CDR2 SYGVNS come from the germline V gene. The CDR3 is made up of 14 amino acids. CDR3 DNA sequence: TGTGCCAGCAGCCTCAAAACCGGCCTACATGGCTACACCTTC. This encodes CASSLKTGLHGYTF.

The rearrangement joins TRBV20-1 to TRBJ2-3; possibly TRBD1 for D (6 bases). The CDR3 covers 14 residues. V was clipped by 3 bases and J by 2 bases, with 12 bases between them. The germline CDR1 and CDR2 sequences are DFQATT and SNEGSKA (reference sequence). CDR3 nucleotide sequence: TGCAGTGCTAGCTCGGACAGATACACAGATACGCAGTATTTT. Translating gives CSASSDRYTDTQYF.